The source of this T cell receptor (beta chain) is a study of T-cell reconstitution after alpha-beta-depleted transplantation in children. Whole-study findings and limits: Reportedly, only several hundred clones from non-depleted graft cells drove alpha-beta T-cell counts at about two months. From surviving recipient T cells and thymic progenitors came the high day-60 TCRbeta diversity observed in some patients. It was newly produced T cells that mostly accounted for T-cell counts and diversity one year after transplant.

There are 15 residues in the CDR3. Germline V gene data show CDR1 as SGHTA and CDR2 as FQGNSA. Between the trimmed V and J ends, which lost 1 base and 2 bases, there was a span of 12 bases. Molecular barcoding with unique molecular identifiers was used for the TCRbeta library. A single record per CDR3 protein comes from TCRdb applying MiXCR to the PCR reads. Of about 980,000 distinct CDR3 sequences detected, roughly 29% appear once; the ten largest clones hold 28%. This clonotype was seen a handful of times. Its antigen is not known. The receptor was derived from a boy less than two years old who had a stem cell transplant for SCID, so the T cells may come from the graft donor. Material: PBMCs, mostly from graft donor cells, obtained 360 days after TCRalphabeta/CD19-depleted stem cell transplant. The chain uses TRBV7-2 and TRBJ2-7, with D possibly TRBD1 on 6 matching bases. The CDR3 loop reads CASSLGGPLPYEQYF. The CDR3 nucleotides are TGTGCCAGCAGCTTAGGGGGGCCCCTCCCCTACGAGCAGTACTTC.